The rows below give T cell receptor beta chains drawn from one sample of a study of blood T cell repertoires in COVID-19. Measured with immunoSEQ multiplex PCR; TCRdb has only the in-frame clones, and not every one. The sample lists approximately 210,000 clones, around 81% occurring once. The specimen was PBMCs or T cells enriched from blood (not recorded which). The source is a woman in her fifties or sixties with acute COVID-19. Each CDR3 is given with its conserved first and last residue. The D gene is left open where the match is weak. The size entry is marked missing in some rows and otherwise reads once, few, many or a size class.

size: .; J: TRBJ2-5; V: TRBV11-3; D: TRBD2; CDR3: CASSLGLAGGETQYF; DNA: TGTGCCAGCAGCTTAGGACTAGCGGGAGGAGAGACCCAGTACTTC
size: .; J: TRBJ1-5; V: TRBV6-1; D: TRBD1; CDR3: CASGEGGFVGPQHF; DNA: TGTGCCAGCGGTGAAGGGGGCTTTGTTGGGCCCCAGCATTTT
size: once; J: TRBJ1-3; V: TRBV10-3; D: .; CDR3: CATTPGASGNTIYF; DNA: TGTGCCACAACGCCAGGGGCCTCTGGAAACACCATATATTTT
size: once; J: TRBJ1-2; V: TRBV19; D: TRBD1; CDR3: CASGQGYGYTF; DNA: TGTGCCAGTGGACAGGGCTATGGCTACACCTTC
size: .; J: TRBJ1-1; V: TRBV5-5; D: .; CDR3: CASSLFQGMNTEAFF; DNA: TGTGCCAGCAGCTTGTTTCAGGGGATGAACACTGAAGCTTTCTTT
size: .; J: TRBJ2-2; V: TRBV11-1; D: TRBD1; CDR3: CASGRSGTVNTGELFF; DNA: TGTGCCAGCGGAAGATCCGGGACAGTGAACACCGGGGAGCTGTTTTTT
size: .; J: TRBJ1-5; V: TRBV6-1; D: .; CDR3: CASSEAVYRVFQPQHF; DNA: TGTGCCAGCAGTGAAGCAGTTTACAGGGTGTTCCAGCCCCAGCATTTT
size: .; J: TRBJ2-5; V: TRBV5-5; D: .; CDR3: CASSLGAAGETQYF; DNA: TGTGCCAGCAGCTTGGGGGCCGCCGGCGAGACCCAGTACTTC
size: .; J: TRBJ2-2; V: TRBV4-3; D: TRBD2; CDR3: CASSPGTSGRSSAGELFF; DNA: TGCGCCAGCAGCCCCGGGACTAGCGGGAGGAGTTCGGCCGGGGAGCTGTTTTTT
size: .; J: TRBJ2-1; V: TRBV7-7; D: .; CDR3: CASSRGQSSYNEQFF; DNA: TGTGCTAGCAGTCGCGGACAGAGCTCCTACAATGAGCAGTTCTTC
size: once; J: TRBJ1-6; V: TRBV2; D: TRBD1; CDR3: CASGITGGGSPLHF; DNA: TGTGCCAGCGGGATAACAGGGGGCGGATCACCCCTCCACTTT
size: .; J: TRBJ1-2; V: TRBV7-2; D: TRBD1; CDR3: CASSVGQGNKGGGYTF; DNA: TGTGCCAGCAGCGTGGGACAGGGGAACAAAGGGGGTGGCTACACCTTC
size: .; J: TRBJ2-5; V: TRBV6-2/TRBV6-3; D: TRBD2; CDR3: CASSYLAENQETQYF; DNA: TGTGCCAGCAGTTATCTAGCGGAGAACCAAGAGACCCAGTACTTC
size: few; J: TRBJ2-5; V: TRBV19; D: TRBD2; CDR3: CASSSSGNRQETQYF; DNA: TGTGCCAGTAGTTCTAGCGGGAACCGACAAGAGACCCAGTACTTC
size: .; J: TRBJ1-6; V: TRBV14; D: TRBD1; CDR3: CASSSGTGTYNSPLHF; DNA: TGTGCCAGCAGCTCCGGGACAGGGACCTATAATTCACCCCTCCACTTT
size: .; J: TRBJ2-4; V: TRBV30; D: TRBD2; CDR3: CAWSVPGLAAIKNIQYF; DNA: TGTGCCTGGAGTGTTCCGGGACTAGCGGCAATCAAAAACATTCAGTACTTC
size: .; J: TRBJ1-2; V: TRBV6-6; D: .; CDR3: CASIKPGTHGYTF; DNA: TGTGCCAGCATTAAACCCGGGACACATGGCTACACCTTC
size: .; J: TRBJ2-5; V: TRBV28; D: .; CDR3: CATDDGETQYF; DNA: TGTGCCACCGACGACGGGGAGACCCAGTACTTC
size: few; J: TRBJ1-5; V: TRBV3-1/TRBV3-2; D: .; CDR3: CASSQETGRQPQHF; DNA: TGTGCCAGCAGCCAAGAAACGGGGAGGCAGCCCCAGCATTTT
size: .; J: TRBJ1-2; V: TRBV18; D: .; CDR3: CASSPEEGYTF; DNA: TGTGCCAGCTCACCAGAGGAGGGCTACACCTTC
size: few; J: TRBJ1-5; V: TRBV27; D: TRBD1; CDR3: CASSGTGNNQPQHF; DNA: TGTGCCAGCTCCGGGACAGGGAACAATCAGCCCCAGCATTTT
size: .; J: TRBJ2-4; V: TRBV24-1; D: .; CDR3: CATSDNNQQGRRNIQYF; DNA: TGTGCCACCAGTGATAACAACCAACAGGGGAGGAGAAACATTCAGTACTTC
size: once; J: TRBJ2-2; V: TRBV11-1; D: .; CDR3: CASSLWGANTGELFF; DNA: TGTGCCAGCAGCTTGTGGGGGGCGAACACCGGGGAGCTGTTTTTT
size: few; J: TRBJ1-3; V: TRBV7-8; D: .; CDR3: CASRDVQGYGNTIYF; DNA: TGTGCCAGCAGGGACGTCCAGGGTTACGGAAACACCATATATTTT
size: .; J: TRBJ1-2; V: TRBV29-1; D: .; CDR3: CSVEDRVEGYTF; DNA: TGCAGCGTTGAAGACAGGGTCGAGGGCTACACCTTC
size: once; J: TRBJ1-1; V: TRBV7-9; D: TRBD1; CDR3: CASSLSTGGLTEAFF; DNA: TGTGCCAGCAGCCTCTCGACAGGGGGGCTAACTGAAGCTTTCTTT
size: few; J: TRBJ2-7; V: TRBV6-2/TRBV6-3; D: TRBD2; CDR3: CASSLTSGASYEQYF; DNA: TGTGCCAGCAGCCTGACTAGCGGAGCTTCCTACGAGCAGTACTTC
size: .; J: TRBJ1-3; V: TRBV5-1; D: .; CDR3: CASSLTQSTSGNTIYF; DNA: TGCGCCAGCAGCTTAACACAGTCAACCTCTGGAAACACCATATATTTT
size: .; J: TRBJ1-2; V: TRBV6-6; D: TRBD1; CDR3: CASSPQDRGDSRYGYTF; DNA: TGTGCCAGCAGTCCACAGGACAGGGGGGATAGTCGCTATGGCTACACCTTC
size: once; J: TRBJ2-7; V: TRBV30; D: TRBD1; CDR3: CAWNPTGGFDEQYF; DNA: TGTGCCTGGAACCCGACAGGGGGCTTCGACGAGCAGTACTTC
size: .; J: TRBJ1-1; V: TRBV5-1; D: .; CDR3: CASSPETGTYTEAFF; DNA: TGCGCCAGCAGCCCCGAGACAGGTACATACACTGAAGCTTTCTTT
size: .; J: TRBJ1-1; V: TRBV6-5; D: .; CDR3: CASRAGDFTEAFF; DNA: TGTGCCAGCAGGGCCGGAGATTTTACTGAAGCTTTCTTT
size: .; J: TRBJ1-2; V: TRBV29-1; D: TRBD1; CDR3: CSVPGQSYGYTF; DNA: TGCAGCGTGCCGGGACAGAGCTATGGCTACACCTTC
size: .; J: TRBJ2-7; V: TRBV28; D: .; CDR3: CASSFGQGFSPLEQYF; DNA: TGTGCCAGCAGTTTCGGTCAGGGATTTTCGCCTCTGGAGCAGTACTTC
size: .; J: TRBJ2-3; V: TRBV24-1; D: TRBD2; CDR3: CATSAPSGTSGTDTQYF; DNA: TGTGCCACCAGTGCACCCTCCGGGACTAGCGGTACAGATACGCAGTATTTT
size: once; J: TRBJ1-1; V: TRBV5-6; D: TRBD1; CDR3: CASSFSGGGTEAFF; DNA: TGTGCCAGCAGCTTTTCAGGGGGAGGCACTGAAGCTTTCTTT
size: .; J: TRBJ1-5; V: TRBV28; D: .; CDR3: CASSTGGGGQPQHF; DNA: TGTGCCAGCAGCACCGGGGGAGGGGGACAGCCCCAGCATTTT
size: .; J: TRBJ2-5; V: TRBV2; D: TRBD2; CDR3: CASQERTSGQETQYF; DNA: TGTGCCAGCCAGGAGAGGACTAGCGGCCAAGAGACCCAGTACTTC
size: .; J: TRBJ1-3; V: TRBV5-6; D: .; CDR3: CASSRQGDIWNTIYF; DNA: TGTGCCAGCAGCCGTCAGGGTGACATATGGAACACCATATATTTT
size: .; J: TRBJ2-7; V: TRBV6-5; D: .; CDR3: CASSYSGTGSYEQYF; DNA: TGTGCCAGCAGTTACTCGGGCACAGGATCCTACGAGCAGTACTTC
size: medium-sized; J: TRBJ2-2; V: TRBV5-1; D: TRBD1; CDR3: CASSVGTGRVFF; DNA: TGCGCCAGCAGCGTCGGGACAGGGCGGGTGTTTTTT
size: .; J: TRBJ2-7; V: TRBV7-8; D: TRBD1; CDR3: CASSLGPAGGYEQYF; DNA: TGTGCCAGCAGCTTAGGACCGGCAGGGGGCTACGAGCAGTACTTC
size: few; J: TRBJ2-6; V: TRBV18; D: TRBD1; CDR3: CASSHSGTGRSGANVLTF; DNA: TGTGCCAGCTCACACTCCGGGACAGGACGCTCTGGGGCCAACGTCCTGACTTTC
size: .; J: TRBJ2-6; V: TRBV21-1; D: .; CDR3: CASSKGGLAGGPSGANVLTF; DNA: TGTGCCAGCAGCAAAGGGGGACTAGCGGGAGGTCCCTCTGGGGCCAACGTCCTGACTTTC
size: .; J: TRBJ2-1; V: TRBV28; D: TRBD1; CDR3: CATLPGTDYNEQFF; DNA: TGTGCCACCCTTCCCGGGACAGATTACAATGAGCAGTTCTTC
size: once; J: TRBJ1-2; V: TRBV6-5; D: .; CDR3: CASSRVLLFGGGYTF; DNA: TGTGCCAGCAGCAGGGTTTTGCTTTTCGGGGGAGGCTACACCTTC
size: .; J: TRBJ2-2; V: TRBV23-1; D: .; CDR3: CASSHWARGNANTGELFF; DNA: TGCGCCAGCAGCCATTGGGCTAGGGGGAACGCGAACACCGGGGAGCTGTTTTTT
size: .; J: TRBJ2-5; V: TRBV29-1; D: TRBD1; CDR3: CSVAVGQGETQYF; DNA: TGCAGCGTCGCGGTTGGACAGGGGGAGACCCAGTACTTC
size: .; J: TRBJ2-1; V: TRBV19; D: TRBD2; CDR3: CASSISLTSGRAGEQFF; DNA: TGTGCCAGTAGTATATCCCTTACTAGCGGGAGGGCGGGTGAGCAGTTCTTC
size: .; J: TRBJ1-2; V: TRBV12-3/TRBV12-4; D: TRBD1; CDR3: CASTGTGSYGYTF; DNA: TGTGCCAGCACCGGGACAGGGAGCTATGGCTACACCTTC
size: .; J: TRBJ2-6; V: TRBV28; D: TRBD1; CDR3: CASSSRQGAASGANVLTF; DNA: TGTGCCAGCAGTTCCAGACAGGGGGCGGCCTCTGGGGCCAACGTCCTGACTTTC
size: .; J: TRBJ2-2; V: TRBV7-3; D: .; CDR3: CASSSRVSGELFF; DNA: TGTGCCAGCAGCTCCAGGGTTTCCGGGGAGCTGTTTTTT
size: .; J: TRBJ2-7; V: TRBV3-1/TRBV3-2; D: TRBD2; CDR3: CASSDNSGGLYEQYF; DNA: TGTGCCAGCAGCGATAATAGCGGGGGGCTCTACGAGCAGTACTTC
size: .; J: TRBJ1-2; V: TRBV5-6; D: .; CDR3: CASSLGQGLPYGYTF; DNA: TGTGCCAGCAGCTTGGGGCAGGGCCTTCCCTATGGCTACACCTTC
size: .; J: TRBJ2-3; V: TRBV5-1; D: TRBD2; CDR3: CASSSDKTLAGVETDTQYF; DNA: TGCGCCAGCAGCTCGGACAAGACCTTAGCGGGAGTGGAGACAGATACGCAGTATTTT
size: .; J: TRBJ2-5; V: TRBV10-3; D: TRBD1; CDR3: CAISTGGSSETQYF; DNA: TGTGCCATCAGCACAGGGGGCTCGTCGGAGACCCAGTACTTC
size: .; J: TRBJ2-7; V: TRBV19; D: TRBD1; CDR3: CASTRGQGAYEQYF; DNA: TGTGCCAGTACCCGGGGACAGGGGGCTTACGAGCAGTACTTC
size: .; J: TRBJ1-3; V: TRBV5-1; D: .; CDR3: CASSLGQSSGNTIYF; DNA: TGCGCCAGCAGCTTAGGACAGAGCTCTGGAAACACCATATATTTT
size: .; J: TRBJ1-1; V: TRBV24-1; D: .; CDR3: CATSDVEQGEAFF; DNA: TGTGCCACCAGTGATGTGGAGCAGGGCGAAGCTTTCTTT